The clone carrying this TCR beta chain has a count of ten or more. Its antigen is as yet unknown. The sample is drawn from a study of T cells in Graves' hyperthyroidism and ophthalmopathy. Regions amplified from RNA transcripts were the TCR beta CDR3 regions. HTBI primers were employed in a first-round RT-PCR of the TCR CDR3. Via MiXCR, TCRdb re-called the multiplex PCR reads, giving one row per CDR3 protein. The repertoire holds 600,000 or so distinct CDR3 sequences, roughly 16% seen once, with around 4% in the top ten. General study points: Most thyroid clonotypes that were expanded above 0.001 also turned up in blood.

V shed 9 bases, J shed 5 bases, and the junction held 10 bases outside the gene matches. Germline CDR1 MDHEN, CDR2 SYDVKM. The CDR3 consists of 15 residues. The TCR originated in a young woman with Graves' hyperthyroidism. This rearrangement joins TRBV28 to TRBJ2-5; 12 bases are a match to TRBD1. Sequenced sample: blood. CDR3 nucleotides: TGTGCCAGTTTCCGGGACAGGGGGCGGGCGGAGACCCAGTACTTC. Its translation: CASFRDRGRAETQYF.